This T cell receptor beta chain comes out of a study of cytomegalovirus exposure and HLA in healthy donors. Overall study results and limits: In a later analysis, common viral pathogens appeared linked to several of the most significant clusters. The study listed roughly 160 cytomegalovirus-associated TCR beta chains. Analyzed later, most CMV-associated TCR beta chains appeared HLA-restricted.

Germline loops: CDR1 SGHRS, CDR2 YFSETQ. This CDR3 is built from 17 residues. With 5 bases removed from V and 7 bases from J, the gap between germline ends came to 25 bases. Primers: 60 Vbeta forward and 13 Jbeta reverse. Repertoires were generated with immunoSEQ multiplex PCR, while TCRdb's copy carries only in-frame clones and drops some. Of about 110,000 clones detected, around 75% appear once; the ten largest clones hold 6.5% to 7%. A word on this clone: Its antigen is still unknown.

The chain employs TRBV5-1 and TRBJ1-5, with a possible D match to TRBD1 (5 bases). The sequencing sample was made of PBMCs. This clonotype was sampled from a man younger than 40 in good health and CMV-seropositive. The CDR3 is CASRLTSPTEGHQPQHF. CDR3 sequence (DNA): TGCGCCAGCAGACTTACCTCTCCGACAGAAGGGCACCAGCCCCAGCATTTT.